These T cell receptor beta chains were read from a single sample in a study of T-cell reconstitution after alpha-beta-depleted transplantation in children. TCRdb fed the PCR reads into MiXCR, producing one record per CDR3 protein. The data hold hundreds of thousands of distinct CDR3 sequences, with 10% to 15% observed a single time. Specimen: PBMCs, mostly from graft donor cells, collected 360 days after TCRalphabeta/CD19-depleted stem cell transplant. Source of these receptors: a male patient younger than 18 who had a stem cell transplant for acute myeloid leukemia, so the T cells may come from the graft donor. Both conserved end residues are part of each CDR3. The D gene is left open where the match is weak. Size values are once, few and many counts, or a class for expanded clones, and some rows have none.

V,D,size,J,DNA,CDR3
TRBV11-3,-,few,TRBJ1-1,TGTGCCAGCAGATATGACAAGAACACTGAAGCTTTCTTT,CASRYDKNTEAFF
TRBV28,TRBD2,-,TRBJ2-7,TGTGCCAGCAGTTTACTAAGTAGCGGGGCCTCCTCCTACGAGCAGTACTTC,CASSLLSSGASSYEQYF
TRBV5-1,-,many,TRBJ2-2,TGCGCCAGCAGCTTTCTAGGGGGAACCGGGGAGCTGTTTTTT,CASSFLGGTGELFF
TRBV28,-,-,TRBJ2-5,TGTGCCAGCAGTTTATACCCCAGGAGCCAAGAGACCCAGTACTTC,CASSLYPRSQETQYF
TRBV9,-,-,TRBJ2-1,TGTGCCAGCAGCGTGGAAGCGGGTGAGCAGTTCTTC,CASSVEAGEQFF
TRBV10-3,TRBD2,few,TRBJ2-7,TGTGCCATCACTCCGGGGAGCGGGATACGCGAGCAGTACTTC,CAITPGSGIREQYF
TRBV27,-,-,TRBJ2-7,TGTGCCAGCAGTCCCTCAATACAGGGAACGTCCTACGAGCAGTACTTC,CASSPSIQGTSYEQYF
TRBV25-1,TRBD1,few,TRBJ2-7,TGTGCCAGCAGTCCCGTTTTGGGGACAGGGGACGCCGAGCAGTACTTC,CASSPVLGTGDAEQYF
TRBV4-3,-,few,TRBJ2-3,TGCGCCAGCAGAACTAAGGAGGCTAAGGCCCCTGCGCAGTATTTT,CASRTKEAKAPAQYF
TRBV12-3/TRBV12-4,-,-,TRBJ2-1,TGTGCCAGCAGTTTGTTGCGCCACGACTTTAGCTCAGCAATTGGTGAGCAGTTCTTC,CASSLLRHDFSSAIGEQFF
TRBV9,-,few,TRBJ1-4,TGTGCCAGCAGCTTCGCTATGGGCGATGAAAAACTGTTTTTT,CASSFAMGDEKLFF
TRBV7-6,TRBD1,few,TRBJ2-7,TGTGCCAGCAGCTTATATCCAGAGGGGACAGGTTTCTCCTACGAGCAGTACTTC,CASSLYPEGTGFSYEQYF
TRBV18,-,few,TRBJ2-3,TGTGCCAGCTCCCCACAGAGTGGCTTGGATACGCAGTATTTT,CASSPQSGLDTQYF
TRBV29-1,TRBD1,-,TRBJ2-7,TGCAGCGCCAGGACAGGGGCGGGCGAGCAGTACTTC,CSARTGAGEQYF
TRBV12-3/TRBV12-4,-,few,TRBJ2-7,TGTGCCAGCAGTTCCCCTAAACTGACAGTTTCCTACGAGCAGTACTTC,CASSSPKLTVSYEQYF
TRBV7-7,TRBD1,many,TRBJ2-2,TGTGCTAGCAGCCCCACCGGGACAGGGGTTAACACCGGGGAGCTGTTTTTT,CASSPTGTGVNTGELFF